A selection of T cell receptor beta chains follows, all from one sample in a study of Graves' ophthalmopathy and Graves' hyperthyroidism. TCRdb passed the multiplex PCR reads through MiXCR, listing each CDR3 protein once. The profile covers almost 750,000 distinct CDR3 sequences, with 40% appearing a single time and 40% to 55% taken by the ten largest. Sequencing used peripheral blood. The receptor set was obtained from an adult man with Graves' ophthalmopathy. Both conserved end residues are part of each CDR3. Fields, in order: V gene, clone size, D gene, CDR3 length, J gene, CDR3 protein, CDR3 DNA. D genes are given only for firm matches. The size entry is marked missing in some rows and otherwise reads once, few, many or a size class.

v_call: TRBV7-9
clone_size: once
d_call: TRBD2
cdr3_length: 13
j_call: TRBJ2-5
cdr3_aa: CASSFGGDQPQYF
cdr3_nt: TGTGCCAGCAGCTTCGGGGGGGATCAGCCCCAGTACTTC

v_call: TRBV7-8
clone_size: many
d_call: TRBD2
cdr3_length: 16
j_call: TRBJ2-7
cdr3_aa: CASSFEPGLATYEQYF
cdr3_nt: TGTGCCAGCAGCTTCGAACCGGGACTAGCGACCTACGAGCAGTACTTC

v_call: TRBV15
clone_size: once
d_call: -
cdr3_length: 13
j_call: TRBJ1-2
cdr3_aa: CATSSEQGHGYTF
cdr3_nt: TGTGCCACCAGCAGTGAACAGGGCCATGGCTACACCTTC

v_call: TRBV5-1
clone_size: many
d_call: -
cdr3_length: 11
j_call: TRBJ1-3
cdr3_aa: CASSDGNTIYF
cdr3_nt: TGCGCCAGCAGCGATGGAAACACCATATATTTT

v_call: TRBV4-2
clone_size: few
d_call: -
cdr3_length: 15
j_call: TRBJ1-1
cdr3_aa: CASSQDPAGDTEAFF
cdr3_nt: TGTGCCAGCAGCCAAGATCCTGCAGGGGACACTGAAGCTTTCTTT

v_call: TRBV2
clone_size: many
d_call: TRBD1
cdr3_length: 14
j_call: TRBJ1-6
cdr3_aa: CASSRQGSSSPLHF
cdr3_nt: TGTGCCAGCAGTCGACAGGGAAGTTCTTCACCCCTCCACTTT

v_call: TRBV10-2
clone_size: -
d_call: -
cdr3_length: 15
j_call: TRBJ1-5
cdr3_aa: CASSEGQSANQPQHF
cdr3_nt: TGTGCCAGCTCAGAAGGACAGTCGGCAAATCAGCCCCAGCATTTT

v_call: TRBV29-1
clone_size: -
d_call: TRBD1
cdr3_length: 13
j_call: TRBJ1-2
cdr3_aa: CSVGPDRGHGYTF
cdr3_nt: TGCAGCGTGGGTCCGGACAGGGGGCACGGCTACACCTTC

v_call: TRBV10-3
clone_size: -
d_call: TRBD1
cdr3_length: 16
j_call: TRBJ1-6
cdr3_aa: CAISAGQGLGNSPLHF
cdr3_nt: TGTGCCATCAGTGCGGGACAGGGGTTGGGTAATTCACCCCTCCACTTT

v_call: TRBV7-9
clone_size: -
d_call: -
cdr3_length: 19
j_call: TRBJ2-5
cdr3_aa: CASSFRATTNFGTQETQYF
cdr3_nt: TGTGCCAGCAGCTTTAGGGCCACCACAAATTTCGGGACCCAAGAGACCCAGTACTTC

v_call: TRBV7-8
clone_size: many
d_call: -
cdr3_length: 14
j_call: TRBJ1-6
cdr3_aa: CASSLARRNSPLHF
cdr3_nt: TGTGCCAGCAGCTTGGCCCGACGGAATTCACCCCTCCACTTT

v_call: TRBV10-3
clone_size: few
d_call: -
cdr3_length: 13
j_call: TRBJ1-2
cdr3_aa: CASSYSQSYGYTF
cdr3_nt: TGTGCCAGCAGTTACTCACAGAGCTATGGCTACACCTTC

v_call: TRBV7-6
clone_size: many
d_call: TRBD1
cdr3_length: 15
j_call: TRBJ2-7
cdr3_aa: CASSPWDSPSYEQYF
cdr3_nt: TGTGCCAGCAGCCCGTGGGACAGTCCCTCCTACGAGCAGTACTTC

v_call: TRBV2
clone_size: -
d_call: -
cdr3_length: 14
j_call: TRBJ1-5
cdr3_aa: CASCHTGRNQPQHF
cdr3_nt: TGTGCCAGCTGTCACACAGGGAGGAATCAGCCCCAGCATTTT

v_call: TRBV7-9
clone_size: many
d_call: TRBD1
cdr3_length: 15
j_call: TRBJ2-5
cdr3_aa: CASSRGQGSGETQYF
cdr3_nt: TGTGCCAGCAGCCGGGGACAGGGGTCGGGAGAGACCCAGTACTTC

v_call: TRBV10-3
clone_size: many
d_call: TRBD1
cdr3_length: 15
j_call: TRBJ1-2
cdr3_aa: CAISERQGQNYGYTF
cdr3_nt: TGTGCCATCAGTGAAAGACAGGGGCAAAACTATGGCTACACCTTC

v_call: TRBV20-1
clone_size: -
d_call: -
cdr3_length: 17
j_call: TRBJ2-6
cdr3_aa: CSARGAFRAAGANVLTF
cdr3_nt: TGCAGTGCTAGAGGGGCCTTCAGGGCTGCTGGGGCCAACGTCCTGACTTTC

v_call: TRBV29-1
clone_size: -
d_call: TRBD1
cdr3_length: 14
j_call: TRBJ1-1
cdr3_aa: CSKSYRGPNTEAFF
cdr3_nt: TGCAGCAAGTCCTACAGGGGGCCAAACACTGAAGCTTTCTTT

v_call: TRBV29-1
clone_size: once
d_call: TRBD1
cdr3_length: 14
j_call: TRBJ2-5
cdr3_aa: CSGDRVVGDETQYF
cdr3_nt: TGCAGCGGGGACAGGGTGGTAGGGGATGAGACCCAGTACTTC

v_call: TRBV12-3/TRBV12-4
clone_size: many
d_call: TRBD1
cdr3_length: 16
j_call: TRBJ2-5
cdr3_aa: CASSPDSTGGGETQYF
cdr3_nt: TGTGCCAGCAGCCCGGATTCTACAGGGGGCGGAGAGACCCAGTACTTC

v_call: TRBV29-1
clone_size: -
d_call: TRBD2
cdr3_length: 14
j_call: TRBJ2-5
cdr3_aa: CSLSGGPPGETQYF
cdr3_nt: TGCAGCCTTAGCGGGGGGCCACCCGGAGAGACCCAGTACTTC

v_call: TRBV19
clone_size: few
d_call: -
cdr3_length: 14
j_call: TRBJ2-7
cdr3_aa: CASSTYTGSREQYF
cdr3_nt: TGTGCCAGTAGTACCTACACGGGGAGCAGGGAGCAGTACTTC

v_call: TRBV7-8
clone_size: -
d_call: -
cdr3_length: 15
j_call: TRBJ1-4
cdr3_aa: CASSLGGGQYEKLFF
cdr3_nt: TGTGCCAGCAGCTTAGGCGGGGGGCAATATGAAAAACTGTTTTTT

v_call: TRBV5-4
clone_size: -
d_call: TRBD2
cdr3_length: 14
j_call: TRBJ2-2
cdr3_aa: CASRLAGANGELFF
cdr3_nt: TGTGCCAGCAGATTAGCGGGAGCGAACGGGGAGCTGTTTTTT

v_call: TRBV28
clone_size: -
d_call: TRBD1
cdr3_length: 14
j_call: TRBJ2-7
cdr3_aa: CASTSGGVFYEQYF
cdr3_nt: TGTGCCAGCACATCAGGGGGCGTTTTCTACGAGCAGTACTTC

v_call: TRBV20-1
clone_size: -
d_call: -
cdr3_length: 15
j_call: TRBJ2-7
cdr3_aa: CSARDSRQYSYEQYF
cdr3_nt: TGCAGTGCTAGAGATTCCCGGCAGTATTCCTACGAGCAGTACTTC

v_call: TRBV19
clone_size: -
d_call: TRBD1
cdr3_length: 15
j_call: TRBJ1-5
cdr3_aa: CASTPQGNWNQPQHF
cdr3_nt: TGTGCCAGTACCCCACAGGGGAATTGGAATCAGCCCCAGCATTTT

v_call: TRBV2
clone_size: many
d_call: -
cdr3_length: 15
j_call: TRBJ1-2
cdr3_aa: CASILTGTANYGYTF
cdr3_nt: TGTGCCAGCATCCTTACCGGGACGGCAAACTATGGCTACACCTTC

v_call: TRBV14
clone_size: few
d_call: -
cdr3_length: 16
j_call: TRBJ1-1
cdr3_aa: CASSTRSGASHTEAFF
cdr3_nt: TGTGCCAGCAGCACCCGATCAGGGGCGTCTCACACTGAAGCTTTCTTT

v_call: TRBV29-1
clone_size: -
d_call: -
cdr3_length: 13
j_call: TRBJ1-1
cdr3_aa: CSLSKGGLPEAFF
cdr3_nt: TGCAGTTTATCGAAAGGGGGGCTCCCTGAAGCTTTCTTT

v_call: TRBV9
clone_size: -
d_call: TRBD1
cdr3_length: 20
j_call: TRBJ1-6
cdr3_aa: CASSSNNHGWDSSYNSPLHF
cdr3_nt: TGTGCCAGCAGCTCAAACAACCATGGATGGGACAGCTCCTATAATTCACCCCTCCACTTT

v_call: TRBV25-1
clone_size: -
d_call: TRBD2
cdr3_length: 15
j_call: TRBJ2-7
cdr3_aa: CASSQVGGRGYEQYF
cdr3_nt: TGTGCCAGCAGCCAAGTCGGAGGGAGGGGATACGAGCAGTACTTC

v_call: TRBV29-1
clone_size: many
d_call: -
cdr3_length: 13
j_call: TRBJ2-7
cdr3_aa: CSATVADSYEQYF
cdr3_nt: TGCAGCGCGACCGTAGCGGACTCCTACGAGCAGTACTTC

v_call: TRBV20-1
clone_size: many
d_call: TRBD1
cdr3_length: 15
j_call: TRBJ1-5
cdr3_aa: CSARGSGGAGQPQHF
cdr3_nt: TGCAGTGCTAGAGGCTCAGGGGGCGCGGGTCAGCCCCAGCATTTT

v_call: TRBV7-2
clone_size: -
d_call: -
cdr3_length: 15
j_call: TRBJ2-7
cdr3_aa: CASSFTAGGTYGQYF
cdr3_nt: TGTGCCAGCAGCTTTACAGCGGGCGGAACCTACGGGCAGTACTTC

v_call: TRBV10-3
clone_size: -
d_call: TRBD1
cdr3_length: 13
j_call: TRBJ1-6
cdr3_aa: CAITGTAGSPLHF
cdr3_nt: TGTGCCATTACCGGGACAGCGGGATCACCCCTCCACTTT

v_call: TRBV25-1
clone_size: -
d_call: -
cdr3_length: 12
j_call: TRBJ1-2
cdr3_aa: CASSFVGSGYTF
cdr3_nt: TGTGCCAGCAGTTTTGTAGGTAGTGGCTACACCTTC

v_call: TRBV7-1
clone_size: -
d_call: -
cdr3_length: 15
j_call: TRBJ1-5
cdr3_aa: CASSSTEQGVQPQHF
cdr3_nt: TGTGCCAGCAGCTCTACAGAACAGGGAGTCCAGCCCCAGCATTTT

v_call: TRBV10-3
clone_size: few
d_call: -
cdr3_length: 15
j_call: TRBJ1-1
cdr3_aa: CASTPWGRMNTEAFF
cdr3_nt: TGTGCCAGCACCCCCTGGGGACGGATGAACACTGAAGCTTTCTTT

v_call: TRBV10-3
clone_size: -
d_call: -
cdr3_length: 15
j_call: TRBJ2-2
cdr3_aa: CAIRSTGSNTGELFF
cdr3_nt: TGTGCCATCAGATCGACAGGCTCGAACACCGGGGAGCTGTTTTTT